This is a list of T cell receptor beta chains from one sample in a study of T cells in pancreatic ductal adenocarcinoma. Sequencing was performed with immunoSEQ multiplex PCR; in TCRdb, only in-frame clones are kept and a portion is missing. Counted here are around 9,000 clones, about 64% occurring once; the ten biggest clones make up roughly 30%. The source material was pancreatic tumor tissue. The receptors here all came from a human donor with pancreatic ductal adenocarcinoma. Both conserved end residues are part of each CDR3. D genes are given only for firm matches. Rows may omit the clone size; those that give it use once, few, many or a size class.

abundance,v_gene,d_gene,j_gene,CDR3nt,CDR3aa
.,TRBV10-1,.,TRBJ2-7,TGCGCCAGCTCCAGCCCTTCCGCCACCTACGAGCAGTACTTC,CASSSPSATYEQYF
.,TRBV6-5,.,TRBJ2-7,TGTGCCAGCAGGTCGGTTGGGGCGGGGGAGCAGTACTTC,CASRSVGAGEQYF
.,TRBV7-8,.,TRBJ2-7,TGTGCCAGCAGCGAACGAATGAACGAGCAGTACTTC,CASSERMNEQYF
few,TRBV28,.,TRBJ1-2,TGTGCCAGCAGTTTATTCTGGGGGGGTGGCTACACCTTC,CASSLFWGGGYTF
.,TRBV19,TRBD2,TRBJ2-3,TGTGCCAGTAGCCCTTTCACTAGCGGTAGCACAGATACGCAGTATTTT,CASSPFTSGSTDTQYF
.,TRBV28,TRBD1,TRBJ1-5,TGTGCCAGCAGTTTATATAGGGGGACAGGGGGTCAGCCCCAGCATTTT,CASSLYRGTGGQPQHF
.,TRBV28,.,TRBJ1-2,TGTGCCAGCAGTCCCAGGGAATCGTACGGCTACACCTTC,CASSPRESYGYTF
.,TRBV13,.,TRBJ1-6,TGTGCCAGCAGCTTAACTCAGGATTCACCCCTCCACTTT,CASSLTQDSPLHF
once,TRBV5-1,TRBD2,TRBJ2-7,TGCGCCAGCAGCTTGGGAACTAGCGGGGGGGCCGTCTACGAGCAGTACTTC,CASSLGTSGGAVYEQYF
.,TRBV5-4,.,TRBJ2-6,TGTGCCAGCAGCTTGTGGAGCGCTGGGGCCAACGTCCTGACTTTC,CASSLWSAGANVLTF
.,TRBV5-1,TRBD2,TRBJ2-1,TGCGCCAGCGGACGGATCCTAGCGGAGAATGAGCAGTTCTTC,CASGRILAENEQFF
few,TRBV5-4,TRBD2,TRBJ2-2,TGTGCCAGCAGCTTGGGAGCTAGCGGGCCAACCGGGGAGCTGTTTTTT,CASSLGASGPTGELFF
.,TRBV19,.,TRBJ2-1,TGTGCCAGTAGTACGTGGGACCGCTCCTACAATGAGCAGTTCTTC,CASSTWDRSYNEQFF
.,TRBV29-1,TRBD1,TRBJ1-5,TGCAGCGTGGCGGGGGGGACAGGAAGGAATCAGCCCCAGCATTTT,CSVAGGTGRNQPQHF
.,TRBV2,.,TRBJ2-7,TGTGCCAGCAGTGAAGCGCTTACGAGGAGCTCCTACGAGCAGTACTTC,CASSEALTRSSYEQYF
.,TRBV4-2,.,TRBJ1-3,TGTGCCAGCAGCCAAGGGAGGTCTGGAAACACCATATATTTT,CASSQGRSGNTIYF
.,TRBV5-5,.,TRBJ1-2,TGTGCCAGCAGCTTGGATGTAGGGAACAGTAACTATGGCTACACCTTC,CASSLDVGNSNYGYTF
few,TRBV20-1,.,TRBJ1-2,TGCAGTGCCGAGTCGCAGCTTGGCTACACCTTC,CSAESQLGYTF
once,TRBV21-1,.,TRBJ2-3,TGTGCCAGCAGCAAAAGAGAAAGCGGACCTAGCACAGATACGCAGTATTTT,CASSKRESGPSTDTQYF
.,TRBV6-6,.,TRBJ1-5,TGTGCCTCTGCCGGGGGACGGGGTCAGCCCCAGCATTTT,CASAGGRGQPQHF
.,TRBV14,.,TRBJ2-3,TGTGCCAGCAGCCAATCCCTGGCGGATACGCAGTATTTT,CASSQSLADTQYF
few,TRBV11-2,.,TRBJ1-1,TGTGCCAGCAGCTTAGATCGCACAGAAGCTTTCTTT,CASSLDRTEAFF
.,TRBV10-3,.,TRBJ1-1,TGTGCCACCAGAGCGGGGGCGCAGAACACTGAAGCTTTCTTT,CATRAGAQNTEAFF
.,TRBV21-1,.,TRBJ1-1,TGTGCCGGAATAACAGACAAGAGGAACACTGAAGCTTTCTTT,CAGITDKRNTEAFF
.,TRBV9,.,TRBJ1-1,TGTGCCAGCAGCGTAGAGTGGACGCCAAACACTGAAGCTTTCTTT,CASSVEWTPNTEAFF
.,TRBV6-5,.,TRBJ2-4,TGTGCCAGCAGTGATACTGGAAACATTCAGTACTTC,CASSDTGNIQYF
.,TRBV7-8,.,TRBJ1-3,TGTGCCAGCAGCTCAAGGGGGTCTGGAAACACCATATATTTT,CASSSRGSGNTIYF
once,TRBV4-1,.,TRBJ2-7,TGCGCCAGCAGCCAGCAAGACTGGCGCGGGGAGCAGTACTTC,CASSQQDWRGEQYF
.,TRBV12-5,.,TRBJ1-1,TGTGCTAGTGGTTACGGAACAGCTGAAGCTTTCTTT,CASGYGTAEAFF
.,TRBV4-1,TRBD1,TRBJ2-7,TGCGCCAGCAGCCGCGGACAGGGTCTATACGAGCAGTACTTC,CASSRGQGLYEQYF
.,TRBV28,TRBD1,TRBJ2-1,TGTGCCAGCAGTTTAACGACAGGGGTCGAGCAGTTCTTC,CASSLTTGVEQFF
.,TRBV28,.,TRBJ1-5,TGTGCCAGCAGTACCACCTTACAACAGCCCCAGCATTTT,CASSTTLQQPQHF
.,TRBV15,.,TRBJ1-1,TGTGCCACCAGCAGATTCGGGAGGAACACTGAAGCTTTCTTT,CATSRFGRNTEAFF
.,TRBV10-3,.,TRBJ2-7,TGTGCCACCGGGACCGCGCGAAACGAGCAGTACTTC,CATGTARNEQYF
.,TRBV12-5,.,TRBJ1-2,TGTGCTAGTGGGGACGCAGCGTTGGGCGGCTACACCTTC,CASGDAALGGYTF
once,TRBV7-8,.,TRBJ2-7,TGTGCCAGCAGCCCCCGGGAGGAGCAGTACTTC,CASSPREEQYF
few,TRBV9,.,TRBJ2-1,TGTGCCAGCAGCGTAGACCGGGCCAATGAGCAGTTCTTC,CASSVDRANEQFF
once,TRBV29-1,TRBD1,TRBJ1-3,TGCAGCGGCGAGGAGGGGGCGGACGGAAACACCATATATTTT,CSGEEGADGNTIYF
few,TRBV11-2,.,TRBJ2-7,TGTGCCAGCAGCTTAGTGTCCGAGCAGTACTTC,CASSLVSEQYF
.,TRBV7-6,TRBD1,TRBJ1-1,TGTGCCAGCAGCGAGAACAGGGGGATGAACACTGAAGCTTTCTTT,CASSENRGMNTEAFF
medium-sized,TRBV7-8,TRBD1,TRBJ2-7,TGTGCCAGCAGCTCAGACCCAGGGGGCGAGCAGTACTTC,CASSSDPGGEQYF
.,TRBV2,.,TRBJ1-5,TGTGCCAGCAGTGAGGAAGTGAATCAGCCCCAGCATTTT,CASSEEVNQPQHF
once,TRBV25-1,TRBD1,TRBJ1-4,TGTGCCAGCAGCCCTGGGACAGGGGATCTTGGAAAACTGTTTTTT,CASSPGTGDLGKLFF
.,TRBV29-1,TRBD1,TRBJ1-2,TGCAGCGTTGTCCCAGGGGGCAACTATGGCTACACCTTC,CSVVPGGNYGYTF
few,TRBV6-6,TRBD1,TRBJ2-5,TGTGCCAGCAGTTACTCCGGACAGGGGTTCCAAGAGACCCAGTACTTC,CASSYSGQGFQETQYF
.,TRBV7-2,TRBD1,TRBJ1-1,TGTGCCAGCAGCTTTTACAGGGGGGGGAGCACTGAAGCTTTCTTT,CASSFYRGGSTEAFF
once,TRBV18,TRBD1,TRBJ2-2,TGTGCCAGCTCACTCCAGGGGGTCGGCACCGGGGAGCTGTTTTTT,CASSLQGVGTGELFF
.,TRBV5-1,.,TRBJ2-5,TGCGCCAGCAGCTTGGCGGCCCTGAGCGAAGAGACCCAGTACTTC,CASSLAALSEETQYF
few,TRBV5-1,.,TRBJ2-3,TGCGCCAGCTGCTCGGCAGGGGTTCGGGATACGCAGTATTTT,CASCSAGVRDTQYF
.,TRBV5-1,.,TRBJ2-5,TGCGCCAGCAGCTTGAGGACAACACAAGAGACCCAGTACTTC,CASSLRTTQETQYF
.,TRBV4-2,.,TRBJ2-2,TGTGCCAGCAGCCAAGTCGACTTTTCCGGGGAGCTGTTTTTT,CASSQVDFSGELFF
.,TRBV10-3,.,TRBJ2-3,TGTGCCATCAAGCTCGGAGGGGATACGCAGTATTTT,CAIKLGGDTQYF
.,TRBV19,.,TRBJ2-3,TGTGCCAGTAGTATTTACGTCGGGGCAGATACGCAGTATTTT,CASSIYVGADTQYF
.,TRBV7-9,.,TRBJ1-6,TGTGCCAGCAGAGGGGGTAATTCACCCCTCCACTTT,CASRGGNSPLHF
few,TRBV7-9,.,TRBJ1-1,TGTGCCAGCAGCTCAGGCCGGGGTCCGAACACTGAAGCTTTCTTT,CASSSGRGPNTEAFF
.,TRBV28,TRBD1,TRBJ2-5,TGTGCCACATCCCAGGACAGGGAAGAGACCCAGTACTTC,CATSQDREETQYF
.,TRBV6-1,.,TRBJ2-1,TGTGCCAGCAGCCACCTGGTAGGCTACAACAATGAGCAGTTCTTC,CASSHLVGYNNEQFF
.,TRBV2,.,TRBJ2-7,TGTGCCAGCCAAATCATGGGGGGGGCCTCCTACGAGCAGTACTTC,CASQIMGGASYEQYF
.,TRBV5-1,.,TRBJ1-1,TGCGCCAGCAGTACGGGCCAGCCAAACACTGAAGCTTTCTTT,CASSTGQPNTEAFF